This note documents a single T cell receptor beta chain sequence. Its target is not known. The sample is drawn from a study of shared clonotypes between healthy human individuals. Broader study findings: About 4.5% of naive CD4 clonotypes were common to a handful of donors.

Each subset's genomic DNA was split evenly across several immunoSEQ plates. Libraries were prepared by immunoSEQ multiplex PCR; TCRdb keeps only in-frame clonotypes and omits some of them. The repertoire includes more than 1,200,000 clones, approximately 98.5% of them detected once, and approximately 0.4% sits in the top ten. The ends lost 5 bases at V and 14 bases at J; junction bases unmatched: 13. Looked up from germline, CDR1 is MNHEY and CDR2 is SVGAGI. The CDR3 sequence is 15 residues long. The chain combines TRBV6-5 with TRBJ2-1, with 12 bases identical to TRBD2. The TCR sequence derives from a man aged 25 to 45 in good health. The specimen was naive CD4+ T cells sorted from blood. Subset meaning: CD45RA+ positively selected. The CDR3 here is CASSQTSGSMKGEFF. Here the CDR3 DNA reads TGTGCCAGCAGTCAGACTAGCGGGAGTATGAAGGGGGAGTTCTTC.